The entry below describes one T cell receptor (beta chain). The source of the sample is a study of blood T cell repertoires in COVID-19. Overall study context: Collection of acute and convalescent COVID-19 samples took place in the United States, Italy and Spain. PBMCs, B-cell-depleted T cells, or T cells were the source of the cDNA or gDNA that made up the material.

Authors' processing steps: Estimation of nucleated cell counts relied on the amplification of reference gene primers. Profiled with immunoSEQ multiplex PCR; TCRdb holds only in-frame clones, not every one. V and J calls and clone size are given by that table; D and trimming were obtained from the DNA. The table records about 220,000 clones, 82% of them present only once. Germline CDR1 reads SGHRS; CDR2 reads YFSETQ. Trimming stripped 0 bases from V and 0 bases from J, with 12 bases between. The CDR3 is 16 residues long. The genes are TRBV5-1 and TRBJ1-2; tentatively, D is TRBD1 (5 bases). The receptor was isolated from an elderly woman with acute or convalescent COVID-19. The sample taken for sequencing was peripheral blood. The CDR3 bases are TGCGCCAGCAGCTTGGAGGGGCCAGCCCCTAACTATGGCTACACCTTC. It encodes CASSLEGPAPNYGYTF.